The clone carrying this T cell receptor (beta chain) was detected many times. No antigen is known for it. The germline gives CDR1 LGHNA, CDR2 YNFKEQ. The CDR3 is 15 amino acids. The V end lost 0 bases, the J end lost 5 bases, and 13 bases lay between the germline ends. The cells used in sorted libraries, CD4+ or CD8+ T cells, numbered about a million. These data are taken from a study of neurological immune-mediated disorders. Broader study findings: No expanded-clone CDR3 amino acid sequence recurred across subjects, suggesting private TCR-beta repertoires. In HTLV-1-associated myelopathy, TCR clonal expansion was greatest, and in multiple sclerosis it was least, below healthy controls.

The team produced cDNA through 5'RACE using 10-nucleotide random UMIs. Each CDR3 protein gets one entry after TCRdb re-called the 5' RACE reads with MiXCR. The data hold 30,000 to 45,000 distinct CDR3 sequences, with 11% observed a single time. V and J are TRBV4-2 and TRBJ1-1; D gene uncertain. This sequence originates from a woman in her 30s with HTLV-1-associated myelopathy (HAM/TSP). The sample was CD4+ T cells from blood. CDR3 protein: CASSQDQGKQTEAFF. Written as DNA, the CDR3 is TGTGCCAGCAGCCAAGATCAAGGCAAGCAAACTGAAGCTTTCTTT.